Each of the 2 T cell receptor beta chains below was sequenced from the same sample in a study of OX40 agonist ivuxolimab in advanced cancers. Using immunoSEQ multiplex PCR, the repertoire was profiled, and TCRdb retains in-frame clones only, with some absent. The table records tens of thousands of clones, roughly 84% of them present only once. The sequencing here drew on CD4+ or CD8+ T cells sorted from blood, taken in a trial of the OX40 agonist ivuxolimab. The receptors come from an adult with an advanced solid tumor such as melanoma, head and neck, liver or kidney cancer.

V usage is TRBV28 and J usage is TRBJ1-2, with D tentatively TRBD1 (6 bases). CDR3 length: 15 residues. V lost 5 bases to trimming and J lost 3 bases, with 16 bases between them. The germline CDR1 and CDR2 sequences are MDHEN and SYDVKM. In DNA, the CDR3 is TGTGCCAGCAGTCCCCGACAGGCAAGCTACTATGGCTACACCTTC. Encoded protein: CASSPRQASYYGYTF.

Note on this clone: A read error may account for a junction end that differs from germline. The rearrangement links TRBV7-7 to TRBJ2-1; 9 bases agree with TRBD2. There are 15 residues in the CDR3. CDR1 is SSHAT and CDR2 is FNYEAQ in the germline V gene (reference sequence). The CDR3 nucleotides read TGTGCTAGCAGCCCCACTAGCGGGCTTTACAATGAGCAGTTCTTC. Its protein product is CASSPTSGLYNEQFF.